This T cell receptor beta chain was captured in a study of CD8+ T cells in alopecia areata. Following extraction, RNA underwent reverse transcription to cDNA, which served as the sequencing template. TCRdb's copy holds only in-frame clones and misses some; the assay was immunoSEQ multiplex PCR. The table lists roughly 250,000 clones, about 68% of them singletons. V was pared by 9 bases and J by 0 bases, with 6 bases of the junction left unmatched. Germline V CDR1 and CDR2: ENHRY, SYGVKD. This CDR3 spans 16 amino acids. The V gene is TRBV10-3, the J gene TRBJ2-6; 9 bases fit TRBD1. The sequencing used CD4+ T cells sorted from blood, collected at week 0. This sequence originates from a human donor with alopecia areata. The CDR3 nucleotides are TGTGCCATACAGGGGGCGCGGGGCTCTGGGGCCAACGTCCTGACTTTC. Its protein is CAIQGARGSGANVLTF.